This T cell receptor beta chain was observed in a study of blood T cell repertoires in COVID-19. Clones were sequenced by immunoSEQ multiplex PCR, and TCRdb holds only the in-frame ones, with some missing. The repertoire consists of hundreds of thousands of clones, with roughly 90% occurring once and the leading ten covering approximately 1.5%. Self-reported history from a screening survey and questionnaire set each donor's cohort. This CDR3 is built from 17 residues. V shed 4 bases and J shed 4 bases, with 23 bases lying between them. The germline V gene encodes CDR1 SGHRS and CDR2 YFSETQ. The sequence derives from a young woman who had been exposed to COVID-19. Sequenced: PBMCs or T cells enriched from blood (not recorded which). The chain links TRBV5-1 to TRBJ2-5; TRBD2 is a possible D gene (5 bases). The CDR3: CASSPQAGERVRETQYF. The DNA of the CDR3 is TGCGCCAGCAGCCCCCAGGCTGGGGAGCGCGTTCGAGAGACCCAGTACTTC.